This TCR beta chain derives from a study of identical twins. Germline loops: CDR1 KGHDR, CDR2 SFDVKD. CDR3 length equals 14 residues. Deletions cut 3 bases from V and 4 bases from J, with 10 bases between. A few counts support this clonotype. Its specificity is unknown. General observations from the study: There were fewer insertions in abundant cord blood beta clonotypes, but memory repertoires showed no such pattern. The study based its conclusions on cross-sectional statistical analysis and did not follow the same donors.

The authors used template switching to add a universal primer site and gave cDNA unique molecular identifiers. One entry per CDR3 protein results from TCRdb running MiXCR on the 5' RACE reads. The sample yields about 660,000 distinct CDR3 sequences, approximately 9% seen once. This sample also appeared in a second study, on yellow fever vaccine responses in identical twins.

The sample taken for sequencing was PBMCs. The chain carries TRBV24-1 and TRBJ2-3; D might be TRBD2 (5 bases). The TCR sequence derives from a woman in her late teens or twenties in good health. CDR3 sequence: CATSDPILADTQYF. CDR3 in DNA: TGTGCCACCAGTGATCCTATACTAGCAGATACGCAGTATTTT.